This T cell receptor beta chain came from a study of OX40 agonist ivuxolimab in advanced cancers. At the level of the study: Patients took ivuxolimab, an agonistic anti-OX40 (CD134) antibody. Each patient was given ivuxolimab into a vein every 2 weeks, at 0.01 to 10 mg/kg. Patients receiving dose escalation had hepatocellular carcinoma, melanoma, renal cell or head and neck cancer.

TCRdb's table, derived via immunoSEQ multiplex PCR, lists solely in-frame clones and lacks some. The sample carries 76,000 or so clones, roughly 86% recorded once. Study-level points and caveats: Partial responders at 0.1-3.0 mg/kg showed near-lowest clonal expansion.

CDR1 is MRHNA, CDR2 SNTAGT, per germline. The CDR3 has 16 residues. V lost 1 base and J 1 base, leaving 10 bases between the germline ends. On this clone: The antigen remains unidentified.

This receptor was taken from an adult with an advanced solid tumor such as melanoma, head and neck, liver or kidney cancer. J is TRBJ2-2 and V is TRBV6-4, with TRBD1 as a possible D gene (7 bases). The sequencing used CD4+ or CD8+ T cells sorted from blood, collected in a trial of the OX40 agonist ivuxolimab. CDR3 nucleotide sequence: TGTGCCAGCAGTGACTTCAGGGGGGTGAACACCGGGGAGCTGTTTTTT. Its protein product is CASSDFRGVNTGELFF.